This T cell receptor beta chain appears in the sequencing data of a study of shared clonotypes between healthy human individuals. Naive CD8 cells lacked CD45RO, underwent positive selection for CCR7 and left out terminally differentiated effector memory CD45RA+ cells. Per germline, CDR1 SGHKS and CDR2 YYEKEE (reference sequence). The trim removed 2 bases at V and 1 base at J, leaving 7 bases unmatched. The CDR3 sequence is 16 residues long. As regards this clone: What it recognizes is unknown.

Broader study findings: The study generally estimated greater richness for naive than memory subsets. The generation probabilities recorded for non-shared clonotypes fell below those of clonotypes shared by all four donors.

Genomic DNA of each subset was evenly split across several immunoSEQ plates. Sequencing used immunoSEQ multiplex PCR; TCRdb keeps in-frame clones, though not all of them. The sample holds hundreds of thousands of clones; roughly nine tenths are singletons and the top ten take about 24%. What was sequenced was naive CD8+ T cells sorted from blood. This chain connects TRBV5-5 to TRBJ2-3, with 7 bases that match TRBD1. This clonotype originated in a man aged 30-40 years in good health. CDR3 amino acids: CASSFFHRGGTDTQYF. The CDR3 region has the DNA TGTGCCAGCAGCTTCTTCCACAGGGGCGGCACAGATACGCAGTATTTT.